This TCR beta chain was retrieved from a study of cytomegalovirus exposure and HLA in healthy donors. The PCR employed 60 Vbeta primers together with 13 Jbeta primers. The method was immunoSEQ multiplex PCR; TCRdb's version includes in-frame clones alone and lacks a portion of them. The data hold roughly 100,000 clones, with roughly 76% observed a single time. General study findings and limits: There were some V segments, including TRBV6-2 and TRBV6-3, excluded as indistinguishable.

The CDR3 extends over 14 amino acids. The trim removed 4 bases at V and 7 bases at J, leaving 9 bases unmatched. CDR1 SNHLY and CDR2 FYNNEI come from the germline V gene. Concerning this clone: Its antigen is currently unknown.

The V call is TRBV2, the J call TRBJ2-7; 8 bases agree with TRBD1. This clonotype was sampled from a man aged 25 to 40 in good health and CMV-seropositive. Sequenced sample: PBMCs. CDR3 DNA sequence: TGTGCCAGCAGTGCGAAGCAGGGGGCGCGGGAGCAGTACTTC. The encoded protein is CASSAKQGAREQYF. Together with reference TRBV2 and TRBJ2-7, the CDR3 gives the full variable domain: EPEVTQTPSHQVTQMGQEVILRCVPISNHLYFYWYRQILGQKVEFLVSFYNNEISEKSEIFDDQFSVERPDGSNFTLKIRSTKLEDSAMYFCASSAKQGAREQYFGPGTRLTVT.